This TCR beta chain was identified in a study of CXCR3-negative and CXCR3-positive naive CD8 T cells. Study-wide background: Sequencing brought in around 140 million TRB reads altogether, and each library got about 1.5 +/- 0.3 million.

Comments on this clonotype: The antigen remains undetermined.

General study findings and limits: CXCR3-positive naive cells carried more hydrophobic TRB CDR3s than CXCR3-negative naive cells did. Relative to memory CD8+ cells, whose diversity was much lower, both naive subsets had comparably high diversity.

Researchers reported sorting every CD8+ T cell subset in triplicate, 300,000 or so cells per sort. Each TRB cDNA library was prepared by 5' RACE (with UMI labels). TCRdb re-called the 5' RACE reads; every CDR3 protein appears as one record, without DNA. This listing includes roughly 7,000 distinct CDR3 sequences. This CDR3 spans 13 amino acids. Germline values: CDR1 SGHTA, CDR2 FQGTGA. This chain joins TRBV7-3 and TRBJ2-3; as DNA is missing, the TRBD1 call by TCRdb cannot be tested. Material: naive CXCR3+ CD8+ T cells from blood. Subset reported: CD45RO-CCR7+CD27+CD95- naive CD8+ T cells expressing CXCR3 (TNR3+). The TCR was taken from a human donor in good health. Some clones in this sample may be carry-over from other donors' samples. The CDR3: CASSLQGSDTQYF. Looking up the rest from reference TRBV7-3 and TRBJ2-3 gives the full variable domain: GAGVSQTPSNKVTEKGKYVELRCDPISGHTALYWYRQSLGQGPEFLIYFQGTGAADDSGLPNDRFFAVRPEGSVSTLKIQRTERGDSAVYLCASSLQGSDTQYFGPGTRLTVL.